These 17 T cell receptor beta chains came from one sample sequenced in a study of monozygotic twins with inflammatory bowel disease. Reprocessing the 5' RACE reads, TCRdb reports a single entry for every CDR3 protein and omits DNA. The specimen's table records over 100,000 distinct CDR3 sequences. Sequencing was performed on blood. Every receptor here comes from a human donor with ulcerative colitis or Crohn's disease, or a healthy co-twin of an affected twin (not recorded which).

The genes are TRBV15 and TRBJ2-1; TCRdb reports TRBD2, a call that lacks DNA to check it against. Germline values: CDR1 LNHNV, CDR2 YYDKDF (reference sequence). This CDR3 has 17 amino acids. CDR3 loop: CATSRDLTGTSSNEQFF.

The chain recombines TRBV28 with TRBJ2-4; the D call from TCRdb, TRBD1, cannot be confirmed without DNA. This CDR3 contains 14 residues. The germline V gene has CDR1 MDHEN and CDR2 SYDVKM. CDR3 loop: CASLGAWGKNIQYF.

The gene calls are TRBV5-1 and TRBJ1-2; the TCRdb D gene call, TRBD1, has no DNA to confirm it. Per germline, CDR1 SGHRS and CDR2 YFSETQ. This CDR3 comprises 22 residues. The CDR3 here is CASSSRTGVINALRDRGYGYTF.

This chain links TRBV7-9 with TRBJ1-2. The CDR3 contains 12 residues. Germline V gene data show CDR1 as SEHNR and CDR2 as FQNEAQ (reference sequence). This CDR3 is CASSLIGDGYTF.

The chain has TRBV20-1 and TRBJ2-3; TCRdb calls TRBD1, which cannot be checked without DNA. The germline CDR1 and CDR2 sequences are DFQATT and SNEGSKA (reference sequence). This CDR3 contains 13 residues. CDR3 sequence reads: CSARVSGGDTQYF.

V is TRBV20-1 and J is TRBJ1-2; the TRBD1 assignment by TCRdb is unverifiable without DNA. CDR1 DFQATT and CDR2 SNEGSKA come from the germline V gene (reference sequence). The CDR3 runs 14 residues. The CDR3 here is CSARARDRHYGYTF.

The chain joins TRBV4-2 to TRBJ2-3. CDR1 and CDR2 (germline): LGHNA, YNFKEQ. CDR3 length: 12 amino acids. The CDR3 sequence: CASSLNWETQYF.

The CDR3 protein is CASSLGQGPISYNEQFF. The genes are TRBV5-1 and TRBJ2-1; TCRdb names TRBD1, which stays unverified in the absence of DNA. The CDR3 runs 17 residues. In germline, CDR1 is SGHRS, CDR2 YFSETQ.

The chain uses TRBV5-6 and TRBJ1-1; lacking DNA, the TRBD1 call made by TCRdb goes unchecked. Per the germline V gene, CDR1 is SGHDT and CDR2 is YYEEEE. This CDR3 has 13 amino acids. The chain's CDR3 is CASSEQVETEAFF.

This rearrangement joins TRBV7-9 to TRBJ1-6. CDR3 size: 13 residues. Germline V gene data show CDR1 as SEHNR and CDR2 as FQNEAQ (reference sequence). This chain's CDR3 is CASSLTSGSPLHF. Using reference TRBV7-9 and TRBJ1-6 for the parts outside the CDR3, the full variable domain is DTGVSQNPRHKITKRGQNVTFRCDPISEHNRLYWYRQTLGQGPEFLTYFQNEAQLEKSRLLSDRFSAERPKGSFSTLEIQRTEQGDSAMYLCASSLTSGSPLHFGNGTRLTVT.

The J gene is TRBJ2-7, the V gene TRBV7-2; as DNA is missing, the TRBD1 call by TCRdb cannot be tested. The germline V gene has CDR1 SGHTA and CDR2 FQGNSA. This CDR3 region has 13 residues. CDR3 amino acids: CASSLGRGVEQYF.

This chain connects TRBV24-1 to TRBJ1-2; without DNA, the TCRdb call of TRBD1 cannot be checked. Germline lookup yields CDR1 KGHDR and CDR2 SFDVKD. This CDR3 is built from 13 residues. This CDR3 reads CATSRDRASGYTF.

CDR3 sequence reads: CSASEDSPLHF. The chain combines TRBV20-1 with TRBJ1-6. Germline loops: CDR1 DFQATT, CDR2 SNEGSKA (reference sequence). The CDR3 is made up of 11 amino acids.

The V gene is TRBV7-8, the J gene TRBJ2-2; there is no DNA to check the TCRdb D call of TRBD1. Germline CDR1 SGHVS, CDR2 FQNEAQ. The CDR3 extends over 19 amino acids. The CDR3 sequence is CASSLIPGREAGMTGELFF.

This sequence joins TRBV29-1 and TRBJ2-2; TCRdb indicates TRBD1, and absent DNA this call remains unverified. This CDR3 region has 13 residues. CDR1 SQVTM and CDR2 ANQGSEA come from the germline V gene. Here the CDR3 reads CSVEQGASGELFF.

CDR3 region: CASSLNRNSPLHF. The chain links TRBV7-9 to TRBJ1-6. Germline values: CDR1 SEHNR, CDR2 FQNEAQ (reference sequence). There are 13 residues in the CDR3.

The CDR3 spells CASSPGTATKGETQYF. V is TRBV5-4 and J is TRBJ2-5; TCRdb's assignment of TRBD2 cannot be checked, as there is no DNA. This CDR3 region has 16 residues. Germline CDR1 and CDR2: SGHNT and YYREEE (reference sequence).